The 6 T cell receptor beta chains below come from one sample, sequenced in a study of blood T cell repertoires in COVID-19. Assay: immunoSEQ multiplex PCR; the TCRdb copy retains only in-frame clones and omits some. Found here are around 270,000 clones, around 87% of them singletons; the top ten hold approximately 2.3%. Material for sequencing was peripheral blood. All receptors come from a woman aged 50 to 65 with acute or convalescent COVID-19.

This clone was detected once. The chain combines TRBV7-2 with TRBJ1-1; 8 bases align to TRBD1. Germline CDR1 is SGHTA and CDR2 is FQGNSA. V was clipped by 5 bases and J by 6 bases; unmatched bases: 5. The CDR3 runs 13 residues. The CDR3 bases are TGTGCCAGCAGCAAGGGACAGGCTGCTGAAGCTTTCTTT. This gives the protein CASSKGQAAEAFF.

The V and J genes are TRBV27 and TRBJ1-2, with D tentatively TRBD1 (5 bases). The CDR3 has 15 residues. V shed 0 bases and J shed 7 bases, with 15 bases lying between them. CDR1 and CDR2 (germline): MNHEY, SMNVEV (reference sequence). DNA of the CDR3: TGTGCCAGCAGTTTATCCGGGGGGGTTTATGGTGGCTACACCTTC. Residues: CASSLSGGVYGGYTF.

The chain combines TRBV5-4 with TRBJ2-5, with D possibly being TRBD1 (6 bases). CDR3 size: 15 residues. Per germline, CDR1 SGHNT and CDR2 YYREEE (reference sequence). Trimming cost V 0 bases and J 3 bases, with 12 bases left between them. The CDR3 DNA reads as TGTGCCAGCAGCTTGGATTGGGCAGGGGAAGAGACCCAGTACTTC. This translates into CASSLDWAGEETQYF.

V is TRBV7-6 and J is TRBJ2-2, with 7 bases aligning to TRBD1. CDR1 is SGHVS, CDR2 FNYEAQ, per germline. The V and J ends lost 3 bases and 1 base, in that order; junction bases with no gene match: 5. CDR3 length: 16 residues. The CDR3 spells CASSFQTGENTGELFF. The CDR3 DNA reads as TGTGCCAGCAGCTTCCAAACAGGGGAGAACACCGGGGAGCTGTTTTTT.

The chain is built from TRBV5-6 and TRBJ1-6; 9 nucleotides agree with TRBD1. V gave up 4 bases and J gave up 7 bases; unmatched junction bases: 9. Germline V gives CDR1 SGHDT, CDR2 YYEEEE. This CDR3 contains 16 residues. The CDR3 here is CASSNRGQGTNSPLHF. In DNA form, the CDR3 reads TGTGCCAGCAGCAACCGGGGACAGGGCACCAATTCACCCCTCCACTTT. Full variable domain (remainder filled in from reference TRBV5-6 and TRBJ1-6): DAGVTQSPTHLIKTRGQQVTLRCSPKSGHDTVSWYQQALGQGPQFIFQYYEEEERQRGNFPDRFSGHQFPNYSSELNVNALLLGDSALYLCASSNRGQGTNSPLHFGNGTRLTVT.

This clone was picked up one time. The chain links TRBV4-1 to TRBJ2-7; 12 bases map to TRBD2. V dropped 4 bases and J dropped 6; count of bases not matched to a gene: 7. CDR1 is MGHRA, CDR2 YSYEKL, per germline. This CDR3 is built from 15 residues. The CDR3 nucleotides are TGCGCCAGCAGCCGACTAGCGGGAGTGGGGAGCGAGCAGTACTTC. Protein product: CASSRLAGVGSEQYF.